Here is one TCR beta chain with its context. Its antigen is undetermined. The data were taken from a study of T cell responses to AZD1222 COVID-19 vaccine. Study-wide findings and caveats: Spike-specific TCR breadth and depth were elevated following two AZD1222 doses. Variant regions that are unmutated are reportedly the target of nearly half of spike-specific TCRs. Seropositive AZD1222 recipients at baseline numbered only 5 to 7. Repertoires in all cases were sampled only once the peak T cell response had passed.

Assay: immunoSEQ multiplex PCR; the TCRdb copy retains only in-frame clones and omits some. The table includes approximately 60,000 clones, 84% detected once. V shed 4 bases, J shed 7 bases, and the junction held 13 bases outside the gene matches. Germline assignment: CDR1 ENHRY and CDR2 SYGVKD. The CDR3 is 16 residues long. The V gene is TRBV10-3, the J gene TRBJ2-1, with TRBD2 matching over 7 bases. Specimen: peripheral blood, collected on day 0 of AZD1222 vaccination. This receptor was taken from an adult in good health. The CDR3 region has the DNA TGTGCCATCAGTGGGGGCGGAGCGGGATTAGGGAATGAGCAGTTCTTC. This codes for CAISGGGAGLGNEQFF.